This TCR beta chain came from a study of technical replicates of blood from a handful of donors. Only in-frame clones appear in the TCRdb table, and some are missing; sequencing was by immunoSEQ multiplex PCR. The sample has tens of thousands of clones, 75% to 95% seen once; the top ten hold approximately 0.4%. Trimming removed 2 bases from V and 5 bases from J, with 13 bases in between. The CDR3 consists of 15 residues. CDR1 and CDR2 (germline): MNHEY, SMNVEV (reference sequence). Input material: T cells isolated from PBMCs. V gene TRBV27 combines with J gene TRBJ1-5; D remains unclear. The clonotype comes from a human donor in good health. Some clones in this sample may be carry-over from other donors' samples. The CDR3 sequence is CASSLTVPPDQPQHF. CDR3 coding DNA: TGTGCCAGCAGTTTAACAGTCCCACCGGATCAGCCCCAGCATTTT.